This T cell receptor beta chain comes out of a study of regulatory T cells in long-lasting Graves disease. Broader study findings: Persistent disease favored TRBV28, TRBJ1-2 and TRBJ2-5.

This CDR3 region has 15 residues. V lost 3 bases to trimming and J lost 7 bases; unmatched junction nucleotides: 10. CDR1 and CDR2 from the germline V gene are SGHRS and YFSETQ. Time point specified: newly diagnosed GD, antithyroid drugs for less than 3 months. With RNA extracted from PBMCs as input, the TCR library was made. This clonotype was picked up many times. Its antigen is not known. The TCR beta library used iRepertoire HTBI primers with Arm-PCR amplification of CDR3. TCRdb used MiXCR to reprocess the multiplex PCR reads, holding one entry per CDR3 protein. The sample yields 300,000 to 400,000 distinct CDR3 sequences, over 15% seen once. This sample also appeared in a second study, on T cells in Graves' hyperthyroidism and ophthalmopathy. That work contributes: Used for diagnoses were clinical symptoms, serum thyroxine and TRAb, thyroid ultrasound and orbital computed tomography.

This sequence originates from a middle-aged man with Graves disease. Sample: peripheral blood mononuclear cells (PBMCs), taken at new diagnosis, from a patient treated with antithyroid drugs. The genes are TRBV5-1 and TRBJ1-5; 7 bases match TRBD1. The CDR3 bases are TGCGCCAGCAGCTGGGGGACAGTGGCGGGACAGCCCCAGCATTTT. It specifies CASSWGTVAGQPQHF. Looking up the rest from reference TRBV5-1 and TRBJ1-5 gives the full variable domain: KAGVTQTPRYLIKTRGQQVTLSCSPISGHRSVSWYQQTPGQGLQFLFEYFSETQRNKGNFPGRFSGRQFSNSRSEMNVSTLELGDSALYLCASSWGTVAGQPQHFGDGTRLSIL.